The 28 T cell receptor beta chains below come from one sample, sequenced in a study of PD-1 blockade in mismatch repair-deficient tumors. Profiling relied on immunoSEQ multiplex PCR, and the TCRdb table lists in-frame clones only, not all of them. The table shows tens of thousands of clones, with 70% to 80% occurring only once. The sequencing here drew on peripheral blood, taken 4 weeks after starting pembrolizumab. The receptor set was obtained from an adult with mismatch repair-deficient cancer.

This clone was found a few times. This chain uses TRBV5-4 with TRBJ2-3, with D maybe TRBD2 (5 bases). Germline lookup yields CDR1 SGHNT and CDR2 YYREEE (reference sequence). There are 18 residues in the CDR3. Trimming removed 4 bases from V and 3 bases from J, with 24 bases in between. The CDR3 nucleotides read TGTGCCAGCAGCCCATCACCACTACTAGGTGCTTCAACAGATACGCAGTATTTT. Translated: CASSPSPLLGASTDTQYF.

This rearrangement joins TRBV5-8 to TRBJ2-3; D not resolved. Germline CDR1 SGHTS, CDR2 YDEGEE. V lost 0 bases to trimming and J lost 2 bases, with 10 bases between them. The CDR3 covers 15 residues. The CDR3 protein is CASSLDLSNTDTQYF. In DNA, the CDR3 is TGTGCCAGCAGCTTGGATCTTAGCAACACAGATACGCAGTATTTT. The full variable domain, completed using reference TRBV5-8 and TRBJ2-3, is EAGVTQSPTHLIKTRGQQATLRCSPISGHTSVYWYQQALGLGLQFLLWYDEGEERNRGNFPPRFSGRQFPNYSSELNVNALELEDSALYLCASSLDLSNTDTQYFGPGTRLTVL.

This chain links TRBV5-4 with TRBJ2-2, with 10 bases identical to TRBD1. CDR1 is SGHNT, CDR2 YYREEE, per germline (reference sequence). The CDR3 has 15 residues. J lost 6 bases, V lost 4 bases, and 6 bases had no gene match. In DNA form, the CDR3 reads TGTGCCAGCAGCGGCGCGGACAGGGGGGCCGGGGAGCTGTTTTTT. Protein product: CASSGADRGAGELFF.

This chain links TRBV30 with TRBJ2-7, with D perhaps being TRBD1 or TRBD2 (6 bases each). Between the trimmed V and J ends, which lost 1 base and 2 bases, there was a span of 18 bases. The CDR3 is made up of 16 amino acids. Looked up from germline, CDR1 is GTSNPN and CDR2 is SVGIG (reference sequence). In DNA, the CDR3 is TGTGCCTGGAGTGGGGGCGGGGCAGGGGACACCTACGAGCAGTACTTC. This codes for CAWSGGGAGDTYEQYF.

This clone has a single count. CDR3 nucleotides: TGTGCCAGCAGCTTAGGGGCTAGCGGGAGGGCCGGCACCGGGGAGCTGTTTTTT. It yields the protein CASSLGASGRAGTGELFF. The chain uses TRBV7-8 and TRBJ2-2; the match to TRBD2 covers 12 bases. Trimming removed 1 base from V and 4 bases from J; junction bases left unmatched: 7. Germline values: CDR1 SGHVS, CDR2 FQNEAQ. There are 18 residues in the CDR3.

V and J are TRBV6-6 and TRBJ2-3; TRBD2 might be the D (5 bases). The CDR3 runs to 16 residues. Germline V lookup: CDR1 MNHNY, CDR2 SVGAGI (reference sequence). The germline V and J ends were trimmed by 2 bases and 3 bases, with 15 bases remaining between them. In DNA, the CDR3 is TGTGCCAGCAGTTACCCCTTGTCCGGGATTACAGATACGCAGTATTTT. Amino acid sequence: CASSYPLSGITDTQYF.

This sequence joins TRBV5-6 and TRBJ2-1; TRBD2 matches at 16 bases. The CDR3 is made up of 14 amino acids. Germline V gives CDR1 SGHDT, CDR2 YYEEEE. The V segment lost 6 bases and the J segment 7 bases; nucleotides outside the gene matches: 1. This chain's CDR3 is CASKGLAGGNEQFF. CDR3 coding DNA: TGTGCCAGCAAGGGACTAGCGGGAGGGAATGAGCAGTTCTTC. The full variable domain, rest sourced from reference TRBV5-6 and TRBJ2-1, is DAGVTQSPTHLIKTRGQQVTLRCSPKSGHDTVSWYQQALGQGPQFIFQYYEEEERQRGNFPDRFSGHQFPNYSSELNVNALLLGDSALYLCASKGLAGGNEQFFGPGTRLTVL.

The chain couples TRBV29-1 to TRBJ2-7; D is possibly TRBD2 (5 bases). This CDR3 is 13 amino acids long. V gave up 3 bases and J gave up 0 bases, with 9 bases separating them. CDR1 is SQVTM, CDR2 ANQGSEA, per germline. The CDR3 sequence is CSVDSGNSYEQYF. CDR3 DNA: TGCAGCGTTGATTCGGGGAACTCCTACGAGCAGTACTTC.

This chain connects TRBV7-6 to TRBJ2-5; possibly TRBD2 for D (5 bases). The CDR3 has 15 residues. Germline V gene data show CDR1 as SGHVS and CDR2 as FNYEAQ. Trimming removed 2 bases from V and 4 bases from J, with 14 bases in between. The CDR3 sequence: CASSLSANRGETQYF. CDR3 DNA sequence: TGTGCCAGCAGCTTATCGGCAAACCGGGGAGAGACCCAGTACTTC. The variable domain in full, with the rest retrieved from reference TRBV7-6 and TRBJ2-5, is GAGVSQSPRYKVTKRGQDVALRCDPISGHVSLYWYRQALGQGPEFLTYFNYEAQQDKSGLPNDRFSAERPEGSISTLTIQRTEQRDSAMYRCASSLSANRGETQYFGPGTRLLVL.

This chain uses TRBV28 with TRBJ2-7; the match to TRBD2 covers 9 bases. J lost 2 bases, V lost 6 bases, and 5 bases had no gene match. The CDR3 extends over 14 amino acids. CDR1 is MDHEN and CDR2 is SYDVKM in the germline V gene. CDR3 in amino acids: CASSLTSGTYEQYF. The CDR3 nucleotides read TGTGCCAGCAGCCTGACTAGCGGAACCTACGAGCAGTACTTC.

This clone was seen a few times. CDR3 in amino acids: CASSALELPYNEQFF. DNA for the CDR3: TGTGCCAGCAGCGCCCTCGAGTTGCCTTACAATGAGCAGTTCTTC. This chain links TRBV5-6 with TRBJ2-1; D not resolved. The CDR3 runs to 15 residues. V was pared by 4 bases and J by 4 bases, with 15 bases between. Germline CDR1 SGHDT, CDR2 YYEEEE.

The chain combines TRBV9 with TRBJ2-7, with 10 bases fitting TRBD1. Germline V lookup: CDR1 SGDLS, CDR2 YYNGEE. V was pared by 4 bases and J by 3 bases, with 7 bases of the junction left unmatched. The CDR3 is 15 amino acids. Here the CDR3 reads CASSQGQGIFYEQYF. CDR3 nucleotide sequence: TGTGCCAGCAGCCAGGGACAGGGGATCTTCTACGAGCAGTACTTC. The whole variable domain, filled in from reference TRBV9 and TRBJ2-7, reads DSGVTQTPKHLITATGQRVTLRCSPRSGDLSVYWYQQSLDQGLQFLIQYYNGEERAKGNILERFSAQQFPDLHSELNLSSLELGDSALYFCASSQGQGIFYEQYFGPGTRLTVT.

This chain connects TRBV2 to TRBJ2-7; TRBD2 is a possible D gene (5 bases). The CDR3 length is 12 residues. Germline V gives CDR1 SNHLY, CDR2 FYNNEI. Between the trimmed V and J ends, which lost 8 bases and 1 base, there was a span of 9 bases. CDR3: CASGSGSYEQYF. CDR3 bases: TGTGCCAGCGGGAGTGGATCCTACGAGCAGTACTTC.

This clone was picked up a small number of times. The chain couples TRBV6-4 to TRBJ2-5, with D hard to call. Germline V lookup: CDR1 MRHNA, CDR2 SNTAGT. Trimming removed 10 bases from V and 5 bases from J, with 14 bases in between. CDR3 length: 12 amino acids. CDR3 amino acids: CATPRTWETQYF. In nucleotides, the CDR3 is TGTGCCACCCCCCGTACGTGGGAGACCCAGTACTTC.

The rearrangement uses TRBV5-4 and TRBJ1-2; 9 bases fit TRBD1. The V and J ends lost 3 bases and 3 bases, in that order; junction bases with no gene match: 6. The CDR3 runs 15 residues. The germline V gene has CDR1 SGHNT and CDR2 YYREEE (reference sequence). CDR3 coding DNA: TGTGCCAGCAGCTCCCCCACAGGGGGCTACTATGGCTACACCTTC. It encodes CASSSPTGGYYGYTF.

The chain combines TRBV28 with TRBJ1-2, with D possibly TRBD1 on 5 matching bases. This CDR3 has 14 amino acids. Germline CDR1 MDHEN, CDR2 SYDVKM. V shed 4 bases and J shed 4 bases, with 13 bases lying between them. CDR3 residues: CASSSQGIGYGYTF. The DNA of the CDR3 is TGTGCCAGCAGTTCCCAGGGTATTGGCTATGGCTACACCTTC.

The CDR3 reads CASSRRLAGGGTDTQYF. CDR3 nucleotides: TGTGCCAGCAGCCGCCGACTAGCGGGAGGGGGCACAGATACGCAGTATTTT. The chain links TRBV21-1 to TRBJ2-3; the D segment call TRBD2 is taken from the table without a DNA check. TRBV21-1 is a pseudogene segment. The CDR3 extends over 17 amino acids.

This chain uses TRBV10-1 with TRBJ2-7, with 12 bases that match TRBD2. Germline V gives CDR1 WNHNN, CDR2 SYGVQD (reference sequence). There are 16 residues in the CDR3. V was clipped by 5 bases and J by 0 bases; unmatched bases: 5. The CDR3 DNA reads TGCGCCAGCAGTTTTAAGACTAGCGGGAGCTCCTACGAGCAGTACTTC. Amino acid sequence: CASSFKTSGSSYEQYF.

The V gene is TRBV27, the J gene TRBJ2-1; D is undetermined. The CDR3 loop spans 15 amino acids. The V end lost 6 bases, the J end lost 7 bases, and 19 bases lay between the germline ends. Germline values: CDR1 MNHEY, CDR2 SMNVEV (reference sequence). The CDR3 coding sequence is TGTGCCAGCAGCTGCAGAGAAGTGATCATGAATGAGCAGTTCTTC. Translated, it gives CASSCREVIMNEQFF.

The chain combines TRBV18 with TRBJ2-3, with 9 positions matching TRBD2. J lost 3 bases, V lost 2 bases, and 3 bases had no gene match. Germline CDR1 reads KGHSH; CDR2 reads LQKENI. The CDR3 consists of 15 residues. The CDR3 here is CASSPVSGRTDTQYF. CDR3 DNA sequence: TGTGCCAGCTCACCAGTTAGCGGGAGAACAGATACGCAGTATTTT.

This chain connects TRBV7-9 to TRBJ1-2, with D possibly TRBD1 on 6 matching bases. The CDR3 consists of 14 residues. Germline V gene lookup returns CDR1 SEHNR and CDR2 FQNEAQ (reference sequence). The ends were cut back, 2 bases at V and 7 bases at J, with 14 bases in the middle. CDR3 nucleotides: TGTGCCAGCAGCTTATTCGGGGGCGTTCGTGGCTACACCTTC. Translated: CASSLFGGVRGYTF. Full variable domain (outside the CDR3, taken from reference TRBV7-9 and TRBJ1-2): DTGVSQNPRHKITKRGQNVTFRCDPISEHNRLYWYRQTLGQGPEFLTYFQNEAQLEKSRLLSDRFSAERPKGSFSTLEIQRTEQGDSAMYLCASSLFGGVRGYTFGSGTRLTVV.

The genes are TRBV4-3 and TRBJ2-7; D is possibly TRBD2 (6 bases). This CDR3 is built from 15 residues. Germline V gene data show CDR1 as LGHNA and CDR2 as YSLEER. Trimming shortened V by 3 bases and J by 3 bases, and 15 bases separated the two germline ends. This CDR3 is CASSQATSHDYEQYF. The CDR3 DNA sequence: TGCGCCAGCAGCCAGGCCACTAGCCATGACTACGAGCAGTACTTC.

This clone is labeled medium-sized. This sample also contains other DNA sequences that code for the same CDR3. CDR3 amino acids: CASSPDYEQYF. The CDR3, as DNA: TGTGCCAGCTCACCAGACTACGAGCAGTACTTC. The chain links TRBV18 to TRBJ2-7; D unresolved. CDR1 and CDR2 from the germline V gene are KGHSH and LQKENI. The CDR3 is 11 amino acids. V lost 2 bases, J lost 3 bases, and 2 bases lay in between.

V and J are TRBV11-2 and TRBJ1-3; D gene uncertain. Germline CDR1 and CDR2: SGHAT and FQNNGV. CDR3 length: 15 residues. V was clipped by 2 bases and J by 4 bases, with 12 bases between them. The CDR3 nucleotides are TGTGCCAGCAGCTTAAGCGGCAGCTCGGGAAACACCATATATTTT. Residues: CASSLSGSSGNTIYF.

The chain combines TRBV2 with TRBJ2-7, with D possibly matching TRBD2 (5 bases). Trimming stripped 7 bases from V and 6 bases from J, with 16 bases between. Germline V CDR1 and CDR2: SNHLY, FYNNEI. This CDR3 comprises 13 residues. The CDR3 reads CASISAGNREQYF. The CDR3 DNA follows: TGTGCCAGCATCTCGGCCGGGAATCGCGAGCAGTACTTC.

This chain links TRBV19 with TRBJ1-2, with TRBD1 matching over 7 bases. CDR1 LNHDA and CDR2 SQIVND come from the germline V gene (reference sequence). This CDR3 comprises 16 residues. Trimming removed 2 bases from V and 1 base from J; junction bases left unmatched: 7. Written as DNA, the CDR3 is TGTGCCAGTAGTATACCCAACCGACAGGGTAACTATGGCTACACCTTC. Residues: CASSIPNRQGNYGYTF.

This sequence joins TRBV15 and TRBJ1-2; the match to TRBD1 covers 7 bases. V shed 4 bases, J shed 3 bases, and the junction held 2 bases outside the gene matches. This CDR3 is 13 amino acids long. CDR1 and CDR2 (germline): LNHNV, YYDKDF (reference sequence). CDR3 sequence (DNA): TGTGCCACCAGCATAGGACAGGACTATGGCTACACCTTC. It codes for CATSIGQDYGYTF.

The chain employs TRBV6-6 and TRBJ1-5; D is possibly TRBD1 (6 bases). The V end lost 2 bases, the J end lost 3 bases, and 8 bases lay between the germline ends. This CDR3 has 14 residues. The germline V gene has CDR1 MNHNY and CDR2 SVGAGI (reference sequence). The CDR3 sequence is CASSYTGYNQPQHF. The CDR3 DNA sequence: TGTGCCAGCAGTTACACAGGGTACAATCAGCCCCAGCATTTT.